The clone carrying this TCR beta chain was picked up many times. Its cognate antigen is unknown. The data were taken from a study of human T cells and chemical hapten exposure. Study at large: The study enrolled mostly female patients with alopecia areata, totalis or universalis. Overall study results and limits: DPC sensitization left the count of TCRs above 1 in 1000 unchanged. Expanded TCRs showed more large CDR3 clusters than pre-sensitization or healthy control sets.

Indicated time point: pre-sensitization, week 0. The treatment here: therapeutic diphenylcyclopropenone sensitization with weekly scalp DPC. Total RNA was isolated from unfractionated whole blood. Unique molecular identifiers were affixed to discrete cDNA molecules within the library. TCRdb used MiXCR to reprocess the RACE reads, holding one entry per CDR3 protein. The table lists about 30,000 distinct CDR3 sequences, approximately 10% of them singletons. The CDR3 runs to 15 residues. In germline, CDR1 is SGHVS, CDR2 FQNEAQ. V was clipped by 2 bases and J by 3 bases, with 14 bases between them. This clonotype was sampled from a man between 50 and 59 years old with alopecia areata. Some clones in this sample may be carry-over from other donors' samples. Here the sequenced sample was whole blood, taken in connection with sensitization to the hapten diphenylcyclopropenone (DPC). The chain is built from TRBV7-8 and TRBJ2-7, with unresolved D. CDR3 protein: CASSLTGRVNYEQYF. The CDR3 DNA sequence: TGTGCCAGCAGCTTAACCGGTAGGGTAAACTACGAGCAGTACTTC.